A selection of T cell receptor beta chains follows, all from one sample in a study of cytomegalovirus exposure and HLA in healthy donors. Repertoires were generated with immunoSEQ multiplex PCR, while TCRdb's copy carries only in-frame clones and drops some. The sample has 200,000 to 250,000 clones; the top ten hold about 1%. The sequenced sample consisted of PBMCs. These receptors were collected from a girl aged 2-10 years in good health and CMV-seropositive. Each CDR3 is given with its conserved first and last residue. D genes are given only for firm matches.

cdr3_nt cdr3_aa d_call j_call v_call
TGCACCAGCAGAGCGAGAACCCGGAGGGCCACCTACGAGCAGTACTTC CTSRARTRRATYEQYF . TRBJ2-7 TRBV1
TGCGCCAGCAGCCAAGTTGTCCTCAATGAGCAGTTCTTC CASSQVVLNEQFF . TRBJ2-1 TRBV4-1
TGCGCCAGCAGCCCGGGAACTTACGAGCAGTACTTC CASSPGTYEQYF . TRBJ2-7 TRBV5-1
TGTGCCACCAGCAGAGATGGGGCGCTCTCTGGAAACACCATATATTTT CATSRDGALSGNTIYF . TRBJ1-3 TRBV15
TGCGCCAGCAGCTTGGTAGGACTAGCGGGGATCTTTTACAATGAGCAGTTCTTC CASSLVGLAGIFYNEQFF TRBD2 TRBJ2-1 TRBV5-1
TGTGCCAGCAGTTATGCAGGTCCCTACCAAAACATTCAGTACTTC CASSYAGPYQNIQYF . TRBJ2-4 TRBV6-5
TGTGCCAGTAGTATTCAGGGTCCCTACGAGCAGTACTTC CASSIQGPYEQYF . TRBJ2-7 TRBV19
TGTGCCAGCAGCTTAGACGGGGTGGGGGAGCTGTTTTTT CASSLDGVGELFF . TRBJ2-2 TRBV7-2
TGTGCCAGCAGCTTAAGAGGGAGCTCTGGGGCCAACGTCCTGACTTTC CASSLRGSSGANVLTF . TRBJ2-6 TRBV13
TGTGCCAGCAGCTTAGCGTGGCGGTTGAACACTGAAGCTTTCTTT CASSLAWRLNTEAFF . TRBJ1-1 TRBV7-2
TGTGCCAGCATTAAAACGGGAGCTGTCCAAGAGACCCAGTACTTC CASIKTGAVQETQYF . TRBJ2-5 TRBV2
TGTGCCAGCAGTCGCAGGGAAAACTATAGCAATCAGCCCCAGCATTTT CASSRRENYSNQPQHF . TRBJ1-5 TRBV2
TGCGCCAGCAAACACGCCGGGACAGGGGGCTTTGGTAACTATGGCTACACCTTC CASKHAGTGGFGNYGYTF TRBD1 TRBJ1-2 TRBV5-1
TGTGCCAGCAGCAAAGGACAGGGGCAAGGAAACACCATATATTTT CASSKGQGQGNTIYF TRBD1 TRBJ1-3 TRBV5-4
TGTGCCAGCAGTTCCCCCGGGGGGACGAATGAAAAACTGTTTTTT CASSSPGGTNEKLFF . TRBJ1-4 TRBV28
TGTGCCAGCAGCCTAGGCAGGGCAGATACGCAGTATTTT CASSLGRADTQYF . TRBJ2-3 TRBV27
TGTGCCAGCAGTTTAGAAGGGGATCAGCCCCAGCATTTT CASSLEGDQPQHF . TRBJ1-5 TRBV2